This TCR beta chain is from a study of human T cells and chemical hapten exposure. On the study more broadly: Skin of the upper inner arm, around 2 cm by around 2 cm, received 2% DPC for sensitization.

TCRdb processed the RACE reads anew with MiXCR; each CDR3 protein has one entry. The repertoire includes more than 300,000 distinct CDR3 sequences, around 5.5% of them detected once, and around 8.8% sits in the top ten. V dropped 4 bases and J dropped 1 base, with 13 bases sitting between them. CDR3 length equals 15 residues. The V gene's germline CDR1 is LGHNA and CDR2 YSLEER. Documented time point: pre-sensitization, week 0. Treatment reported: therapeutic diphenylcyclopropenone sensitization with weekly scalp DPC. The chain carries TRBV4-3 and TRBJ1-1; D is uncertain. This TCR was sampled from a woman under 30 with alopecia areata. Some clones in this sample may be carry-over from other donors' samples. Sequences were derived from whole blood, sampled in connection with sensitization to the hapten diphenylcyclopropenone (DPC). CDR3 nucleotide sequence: TGCGCCAGCAGCCCCAAGGTGGAGGGGAACACTGAAGCTTTCTTT. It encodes CASSPKVEGNTEAFF.